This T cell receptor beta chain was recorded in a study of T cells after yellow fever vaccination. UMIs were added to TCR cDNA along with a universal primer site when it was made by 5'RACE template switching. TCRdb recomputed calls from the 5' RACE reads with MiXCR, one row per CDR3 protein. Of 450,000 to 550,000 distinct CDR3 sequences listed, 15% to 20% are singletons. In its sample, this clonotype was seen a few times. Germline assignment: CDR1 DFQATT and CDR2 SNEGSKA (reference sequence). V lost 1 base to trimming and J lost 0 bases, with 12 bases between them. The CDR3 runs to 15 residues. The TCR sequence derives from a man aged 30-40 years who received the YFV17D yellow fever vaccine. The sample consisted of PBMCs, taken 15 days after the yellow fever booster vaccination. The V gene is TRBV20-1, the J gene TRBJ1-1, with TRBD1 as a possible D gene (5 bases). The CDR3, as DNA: TGCAGTGCTAGAGTAACAGGAGCAATGAACACTGAAGCTTTCTTT. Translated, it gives CSARVTGAMNTEAFF.